This TCR beta chain was recovered during a study of shared clonotypes between healthy human individuals. Overall study results and limits: Sample collection involved blood only; tissue repertoires are likely different.

Measured with immunoSEQ multiplex PCR; TCRdb has only the in-frame clones, and not every one. In the table there are some 1.4 million clones, roughly 96% of which are singletons. Trimming left V 2 bases short and J 3 bases short, with 8 bases between. Germline CDR1 and CDR2: MNHNY and SVGAGI (reference sequence). The CDR3 sequence is 14 residues long. As regards this clone: As yet, its antigen is unknown.

The chain uses TRBV6-6 and TRBJ1-5, with D hard to call. Sequencing was done on a sample of naive CD4+ T cells sorted from blood. The subset is: CD45RA+ positively selected. This TCR derives from a man under 40 in good health. The CDR3 nucleotides read TGTGCCAGCAGTTACGATAGAAACAATCAGCCCCAGCATTTT. This encodes CASSYDRNNQPQHF.